Given below is one T cell receptor beta chain in context. The sample holds many counts of this clonotype. It has no known antigen specificity. No base qualities exist here, and no much larger clone lies one base off it. The data belong to a study of tumor and adjacent non-tumor tissue in lung cancer (dated by TCRdb to about 2018). Looking at the study overall: Of the cohort, roughly 12 patients had adenocarcinoma, 2 had squamous cell carcinoma and 1 had small cell lung cancer. Sequencing produced 125,075,908 productive TCRbeta reads in total, an average of approximately 3.9 million reads per sample. TCRbeta CDR3 sequencing was performed on 25 to 30 paired specimens, with one tumor sample and one normal lung sample collected per patient. The 15 enrolled patients, of whom 10 were men and 5 were women, were aged about 30 to 80 years and were diagnosed with TNM stage I to III disease. The study compared bulk TCRbeta repertoires between lung tumor tissue and matched distant non-tumor lung tissue from over 13 lung cancer patients. General study outcomes and caveats: Peripheral blood was not sequenced, so blood TCRbeta repertoires were not examined in the lung cancer patients of the study. Only about 15 patients were in the cohort, and the authors stated that larger samples and more detailed clinical data are needed. TCR diversity was significantly higher in younger patients, and higher tumor TCR diversity was associated with shorter overall and disease-free survival. TCR diversity (inverse Simpson) was significantly higher in tumor than in normal lung tissue (around 460 vs 160, P = 0.0075, Mann-Whitney U test). A significantly larger cumulative share of the repertoire was made up by the top 100 clones in normal lung than in tumor tissue. Neither the sequencing platform nor unique molecular identifiers are mentioned in the methods.

RNA was isolated from bulk unsorted tissue, and RNA quality was assessed with a NanoDrop ND-1000 and an Agilent 2100. The donors were newly diagnosed lung cancer patients admitted for thoracic surgery in China from August to November 2014 who had not received prior chemotherapy. Patients who had received previous radiotherapy or chemotherapy, or who had another concurrent cancer, were excluded from the study. Pieces of surgical tissue measuring about 1-2 cm3 were kept in RNAlater solution and stored at -80 degrees C until use. Libraries were constructed by multiplex PCR. Reads for this sample came from an Illumina HiSeq 2500. TCRbeta libraries were built by three rounds of nested PCR using primers (Table S4), following protocols modified from ARM-PCR. Before sequencing, PCR products of 200-500 bp were excised from the gel and purified with the QIAquick gel extraction kit. Per the source publication's procedure: Reads were cleaned using Trimmomatic, were merged into complete CDR3 sequences using FLASH, and were assigned to V(D)J germline segments using MiTCR. Clonal diversity was calculated as the inverse Simpson's index using VDJtools. In-frame sequences without a premature stop codon were defined as productive reads. The raw public reads went through TCRdb reprocessing: fastp at Q25, MiXCR clone calling, in-frame beta chains kept. Entries are consolidated by CDR3 protein sequence, retaining the most common genes and DNA. The V and J calls and clone size are TCRdb's, not the authors'. The sample records around 71,000 distinct CDR3 sequences, roughly 72% of which are singletons. The ten largest clones take up approximately 10% of the sample.

After removal of 2 bases from V and 2 bases from J, the junction retains 4 bases not matched to a gene. Based on the germline V gene, the CDR1 and CDR2 sequences are MNHNS and SASEGT. The CDR3 sequence holds 16 residues, the cysteine and phenylalanine included. This entry keeps only the CDR3 DNA: 48 bases, framed from base 1. Sample: lung tumor tissue. This receptor was taken from a woman aged 35 to 49 with non-small cell lung cancer. The receptor chain draws on TRBV6-1 and TRBJ2-2; 8 junctional bases match TRBD2. At the DNA level, the sequence is TGTGCCAGCAGTGAAAGTGCGGGAGGCAACACCGGGGAGCTGTTTTTT. It codes for CASSESAGGNTGELFF.